Presented here are 15 T cell receptor beta chains from one specimen sequenced in a study of OX40 agonist ivuxolimab in advanced cancers. Assay used: immunoSEQ multiplex PCR; TCRdb lists only in-frame clones, some missing. Of more than 55,000 clones listed, 80% to 95% are singletons. The sample in question was CD4+ or CD8+ T cells sorted from blood, obtained in a trial of the OX40 agonist ivuxolimab. Receptors were obtained from an adult with an advanced solid tumor such as melanoma, head and neck, liver or kidney cancer.

This rearrangement joins TRBV4-1 to TRBJ1-2; D is perhaps TRBD1 (5 bases). V was clipped by 2 bases and J by 4 bases, with 11 bases between them. The CDR3 loop spans 14 amino acids. CDR1 is MGHRA and CDR2 is YSYEKL in the germline V gene. CDR3 nucleotide sequence: TGCGCCAGCAGCCAATCGGGACCAACCTATGGCTACACCTTC. This sequence encodes CASSQSGPTYGYTF.

The chain's CDR3 is CATSRDGIREPQHF. CDR3 coding DNA: TGTGCCACCAGCAGAGACGGGATCCGAGAGCCCCAGCATTTT. The chain uses TRBV15 and TRBJ1-5, with D uncertain. This CDR3 is built from 14 residues. Germline lookup yields CDR1 LNHNV and CDR2 YYDKDF (reference sequence). Trimming took 0 bases from V and 8 from J, leaving 11 bases between them.

The genes are TRBV6-5 and TRBJ2-7, with 7 bases that match TRBD2. This CDR3 has 12 amino acids. The V gene end was trimmed by 7 bases and the J gene end by 5 bases; junction bases not matched to a gene: 5. Germline values: CDR1 MNHEY, CDR2 SVGAGI. The CDR3 protein is CASTASGDEQYF. CDR3 DNA sequence: TGTGCCAGCACAGCTAGCGGAGACGAGCAGTACTTC.

The CDR3 region is CAIRKGDTEAFF. The CDR3 DNA reads as TGTGCCATACGTAAGGGGGACACTGAAGCTTTCTTT. This chain joins TRBV10-3 and TRBJ1-1; perhaps TRBD1 as D (6 bases). Germline V gene sequence: CDR1 ENHRY, CDR2 SYGVKD. Trimming shortened V by 9 bases and J by 3 bases, and 11 bases separated the two germline ends. This CDR3 spans 12 amino acids.

The chain recombines TRBV2 with TRBJ2-5; 7 nucleotides align to TRBD2. Looked up from germline, CDR1 is SNHLY and CDR2 is FYNNEI. The CDR3 is 17 residues long. V was clipped by 5 bases and J by 5 bases; unmatched bases: 17. The CDR3: CASSWSSGTAEGETQYF. In DNA, the CDR3 is TGTGCCAGCAGTTGGTCGAGCGGGACCGCCGAGGGGGAGACCCAGTACTTC.

The chain joins TRBV5-6 to TRBJ2-7; 14 bases fit TRBD2. Germline lookup yields CDR1 SGHDT and CDR2 YYEEEE. Trimming at V came to 4 bases and at J to 3 bases, leaving 3 bases not matched to a gene. The CDR3 is 15 residues long. The CDR3 sequence is CASSVTSGGDYEQYF. The CDR3 DNA reads TGTGCCAGCAGCGTGACTAGCGGGGGGGACTACGAGCAGTACTTC.

This sequence joins TRBV19 and TRBJ1-1, with unresolved D. Germline lookup yields CDR1 LNHDA and CDR2 SQIVND (reference sequence). The CDR3 extends over 12 amino acids. Trimming pared 2 bases from V and 5 bases from J, leaving 6 bases between. CDR3 bases: TGTGCCAGTAGTATAATAGGGACTGAAGCTTTCTTT. Translating it yields CASSIIGTEAFF. The variable domain in full, completed from reference TRBV19 and TRBJ1-1, reads DGGITQSPKYLFRKEGQNVTLSCEQNLNHDAMYWYRQDPGQGLRLIYYSQIVNDFQKGDIAEGYSVSREKKESFPLTVTSAQKNPTAFYLCASSIIGTEAFFGQGTRLTVV.

The chain joins TRBV9 to TRBJ2-1, with 7 bases fitting TRBD2. Germline values: CDR1 SGDLS, CDR2 YYNGEE. J was trimmed by 6 bases and V by 2 bases; bases with no gene match: 11. This CDR3 has 16 residues. CDR3 sequence: CASSVSGGPLSNEQFF. The CDR3 DNA sequence: TGTGCCAGCAGCGTGTCGGGAGGCCCCCTTTCCAATGAGCAGTTCTTC.

The chain combines TRBV19 with TRBJ1-2; 7 nucleotides align to TRBD1. The CDR3 extends over 15 amino acids. The V and J ends lost 6 bases and 4 bases, in that order; junction bases with no gene match: 11. The germline gives CDR1 LNHDA, CDR2 SQIVND (reference sequence). In DNA form, the CDR3 reads TGTGCCAGTAGCGCCGGAACAGGGGTGGTCTATGGCTACACCTTC. It yields the protein CASSAGTGVVYGYTF.

This clone is a singleton in its sample. This chain links TRBV18 with TRBJ2-3, with D possibly being TRBD2 (5 bases). The CDR3 sequence is 18 residues long. The V and J ends lost 6 bases and 2 bases respectively, with 24 bases between them. From germline, CDR1 is KGHSH and CDR2 LQKENI. DNA for the CDR3: TGTGCCAGCTCCGCTTACCCCCCTAGCTCCACGGCCACAGATACGCAGTATTTT. Its protein product is CASSAYPPSSTATDTQYF.

CDR3 in amino acids: CASSPSGAGEYNEQFF. CDR3 bases: TGTGCCAGCAGCCCCTCGGGAGCGGGAGAGTACAATGAGCAGTTCTTC. The rearrangement uses TRBV9 and TRBJ2-1; 8 bases map to TRBD2. V shed 4 bases, J shed 4 bases, and the junction held 10 bases outside the gene matches. The CDR3 extends over 16 amino acids. The germline gives CDR1 SGDLS, CDR2 YYNGEE.

This chain connects TRBV5-1 to TRBJ1-3; no firm D call. Per the germline V gene, CDR1 is SGHRS and CDR2 is YFSETQ. V was trimmed by 5 bases and J by 4 bases, leaving 4 bases between them. This CDR3 has 11 residues. The CDR3 is CASSSGNTIYF. As DNA, the CDR3 is TGCGCCAGCAGTTCCGGAAACACCATATATTTT.

This chain connects TRBV2 to TRBJ2-7; 8 bases are a match to TRBD2. Germline CDR1 SNHLY, CDR2 FYNNEI. V shed 7 bases, J shed 7 bases, and the junction held 18 bases outside the gene matches. The CDR3 contains 16 residues. The CDR3 loop reads CASTPPAGGYTREQYF. CDR3 DNA: TGTGCCAGCACGCCGCCCGCGGGGGGCTATACCCGGGAGCAGTACTTC.

The chain employs TRBV9 and TRBJ1-2; 7 nucleotides agree with TRBD1. V lost 4 bases to trimming and J lost 1 base; unmatched junction nucleotides: 7. The CDR3 sequence is 15 residues long. Per the germline V gene, CDR1 is SGDLS and CDR2 is YYNGEE. The CDR3 coding sequence is TGTGCCAGCAGCCCCCGGGACAGAGATAACTATGGCTACACCTTC. This encodes CASSPRDRDNYGYTF.

This chain connects TRBV29-1 to TRBJ1-2; maybe TRBD1 (5 bases). Germline-derived CDR1 and CDR2 are SQVTM and ANQGSEA. The CDR3 has 18 amino acids. Trimming left V 3 bases short and J 7 bases short, with 30 bases between. The CDR3 bases are TGCAGCGTTGAGCCCGAGCCACCGACCGGGAGGGGAGATGGTGGCTACACCTTC. This gives the protein CSVEPEPPTGRGDGGYTF. Variable domain in full (rest from reference TRBV29-1 and TRBJ1-2): SAVISQKPSRDICQRGTSLTIQCQVDSQVTMMFWYRQQPGQSLTLIATANQGSEATYESGFVIDKFPISRPNLTFSTLTVSNMSPEDSSIYLCSVEPEPPTGRGDGGYTFGSGTRLTVV.